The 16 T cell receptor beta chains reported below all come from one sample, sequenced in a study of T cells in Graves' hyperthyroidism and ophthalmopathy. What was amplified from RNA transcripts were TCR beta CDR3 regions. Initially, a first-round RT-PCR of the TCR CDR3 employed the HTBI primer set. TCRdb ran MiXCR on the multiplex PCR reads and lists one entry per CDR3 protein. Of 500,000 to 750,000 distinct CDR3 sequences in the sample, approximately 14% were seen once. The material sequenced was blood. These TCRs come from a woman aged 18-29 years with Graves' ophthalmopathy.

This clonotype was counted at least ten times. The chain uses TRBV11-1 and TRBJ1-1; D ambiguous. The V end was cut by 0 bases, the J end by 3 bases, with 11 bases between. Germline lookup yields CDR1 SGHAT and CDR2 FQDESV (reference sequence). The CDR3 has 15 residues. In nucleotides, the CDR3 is TGTGCCAGCAGCTTAGCATCGGGTGGGTACACTGAAGCTTTCTTT. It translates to CASSLASGGYTEAFF.

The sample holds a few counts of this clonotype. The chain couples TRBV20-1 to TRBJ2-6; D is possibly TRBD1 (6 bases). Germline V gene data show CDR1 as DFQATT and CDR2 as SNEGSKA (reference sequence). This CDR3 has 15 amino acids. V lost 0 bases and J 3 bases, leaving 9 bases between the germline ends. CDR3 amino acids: CSARDSGVGANVLTF. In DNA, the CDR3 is TGCAGTGCTAGAGATTCAGGGGTTGGGGCCAACGTCCTGACTTTC.

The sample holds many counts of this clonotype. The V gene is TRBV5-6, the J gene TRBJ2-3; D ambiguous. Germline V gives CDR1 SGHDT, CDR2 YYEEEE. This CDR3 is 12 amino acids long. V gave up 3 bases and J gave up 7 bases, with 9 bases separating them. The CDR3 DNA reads TGTGCCAGCAGCTACTCGGTGAATACGCAGTATTTT. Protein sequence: CASSYSVNTQYF.

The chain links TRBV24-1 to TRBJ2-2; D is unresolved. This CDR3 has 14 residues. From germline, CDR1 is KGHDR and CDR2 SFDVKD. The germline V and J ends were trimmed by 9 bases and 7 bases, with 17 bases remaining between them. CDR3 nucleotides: TGTGCCACCGGTAGAGGATCGGGCCACGGGGAGCTGTTTTTT. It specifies CATGRGSGHGELFF.

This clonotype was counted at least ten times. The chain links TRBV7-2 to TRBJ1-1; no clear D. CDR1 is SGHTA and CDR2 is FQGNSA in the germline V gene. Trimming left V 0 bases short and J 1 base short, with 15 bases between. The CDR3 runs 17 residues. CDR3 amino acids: CASSLALQRPGNTEAFF. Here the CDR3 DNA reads TGTGCCAGCAGCTTAGCGCTGCAAAGGCCAGGGAACACTGAAGCTTTCTTT.

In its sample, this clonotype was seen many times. The CDR3, as DNA: TGTGCCTGGAGCACAGGGTGGGGTCAGCCCCAGCATTTT. Its protein product is CAWSTGWGQPQHF. The V call is TRBV30, the J call TRBJ1-5; TRBD1 is a possible D gene (6 bases). Trimming took off 3 bases at V and 6 bases at J, with 12 bases between the two ends. From germline, CDR1 is GTSNPN and CDR2 SVGIG (reference sequence). The CDR3 sequence is 13 residues long.

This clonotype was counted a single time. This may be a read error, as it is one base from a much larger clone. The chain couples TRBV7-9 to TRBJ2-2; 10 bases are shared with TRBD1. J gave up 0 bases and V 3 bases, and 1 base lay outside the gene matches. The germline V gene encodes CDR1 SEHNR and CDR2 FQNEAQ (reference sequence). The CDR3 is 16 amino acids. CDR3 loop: CASSFGQGANTGELFF. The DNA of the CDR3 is TGTGCCAGCAGCTTCGGACAGGGGGCGAACACCGGGGAGCTGTTTTTT.

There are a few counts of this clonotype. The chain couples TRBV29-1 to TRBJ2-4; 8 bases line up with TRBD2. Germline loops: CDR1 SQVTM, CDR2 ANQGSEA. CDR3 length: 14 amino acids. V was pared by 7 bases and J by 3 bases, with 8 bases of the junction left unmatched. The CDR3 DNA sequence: TGCAGCGCCGTTAGCGGGAATGACAAAAACATTCAGTACTTC. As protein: CSAVSGNDKNIQYF.

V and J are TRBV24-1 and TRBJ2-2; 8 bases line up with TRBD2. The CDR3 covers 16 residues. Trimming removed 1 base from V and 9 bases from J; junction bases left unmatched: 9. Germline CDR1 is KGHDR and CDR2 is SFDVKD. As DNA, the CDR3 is TGTGCCACCAGTGATTTTCCCCTCGGGGGGGAGTGGGAGCTGTTTTTT. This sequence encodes CATSDFPLGGEWELFF.

This chain's CDR3 is CAITSGGAGTGELFF. As DNA, the CDR3 is TGTGCCATCACTTCAGGGGGCGCAGGAACCGGGGAGCTGTTTTTT. J is TRBJ2-2 and V is TRBV10-3; TRBD1 matches 8 bases. There are 15 residues in the CDR3. Trimming took 7 bases from V and 5 from J; bases not matched to a gene: 9. Germline loops: CDR1 ENHRY, CDR2 SYGVKD.

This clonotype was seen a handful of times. In DNA form, the CDR3 reads TGTGCCAGCGGGGGGACAGGATATAATTCACCCCTCCACTTT. As protein: CASGGTGYNSPLHF. This chain links TRBV6-1 with TRBJ1-6; 8 bases are shared with TRBD1. The CDR3 is 14 residues long. CDR1 and CDR2 from the germline V gene are MNHNS and SASEGT. Trimming took 8 bases from V and 4 from J; bases not matched to a gene: 4.

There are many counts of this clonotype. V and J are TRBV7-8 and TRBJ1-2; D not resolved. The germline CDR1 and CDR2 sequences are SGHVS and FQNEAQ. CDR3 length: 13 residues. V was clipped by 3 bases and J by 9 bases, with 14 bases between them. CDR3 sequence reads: CASSFRTSPRYTF. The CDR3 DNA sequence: TGTGCCAGCAGCTTTCGGACCTCCCCCCGCTACACCTTC.

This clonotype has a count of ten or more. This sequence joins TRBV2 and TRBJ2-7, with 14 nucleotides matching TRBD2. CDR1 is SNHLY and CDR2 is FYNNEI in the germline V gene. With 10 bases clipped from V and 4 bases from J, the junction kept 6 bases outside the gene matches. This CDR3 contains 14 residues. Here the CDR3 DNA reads TGTGCCATCCGACTAGCGGGAGGGAATTACGAGCAGTACTTC. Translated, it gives CAIRLAGGNYEQYF.

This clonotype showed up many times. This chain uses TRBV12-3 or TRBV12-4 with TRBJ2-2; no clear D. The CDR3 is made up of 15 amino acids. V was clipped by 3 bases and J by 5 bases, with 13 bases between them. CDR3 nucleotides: TGTGCCAGCAGTTTGCGGATATCGAGGACCGGGGAGCTGTTTTTT. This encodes CASSLRISRTGELFF.

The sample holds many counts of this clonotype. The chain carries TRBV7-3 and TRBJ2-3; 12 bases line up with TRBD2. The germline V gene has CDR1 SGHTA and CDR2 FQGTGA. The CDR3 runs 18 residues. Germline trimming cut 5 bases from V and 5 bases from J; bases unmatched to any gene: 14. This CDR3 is CASSPRATSGREGDTQYF. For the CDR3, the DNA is TGTGCCAGCAGCCCAAGGGCGACTAGCGGGAGAGAAGGAGATACGCAGTATTTT.

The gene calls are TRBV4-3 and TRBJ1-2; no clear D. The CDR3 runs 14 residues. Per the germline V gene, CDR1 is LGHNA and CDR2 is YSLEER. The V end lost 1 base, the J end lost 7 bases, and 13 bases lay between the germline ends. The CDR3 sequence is CASSQGVFIGGYTF. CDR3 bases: TGCGCCAGCAGCCAAGGAGTCTTTATAGGTGGCTACACCTTC.